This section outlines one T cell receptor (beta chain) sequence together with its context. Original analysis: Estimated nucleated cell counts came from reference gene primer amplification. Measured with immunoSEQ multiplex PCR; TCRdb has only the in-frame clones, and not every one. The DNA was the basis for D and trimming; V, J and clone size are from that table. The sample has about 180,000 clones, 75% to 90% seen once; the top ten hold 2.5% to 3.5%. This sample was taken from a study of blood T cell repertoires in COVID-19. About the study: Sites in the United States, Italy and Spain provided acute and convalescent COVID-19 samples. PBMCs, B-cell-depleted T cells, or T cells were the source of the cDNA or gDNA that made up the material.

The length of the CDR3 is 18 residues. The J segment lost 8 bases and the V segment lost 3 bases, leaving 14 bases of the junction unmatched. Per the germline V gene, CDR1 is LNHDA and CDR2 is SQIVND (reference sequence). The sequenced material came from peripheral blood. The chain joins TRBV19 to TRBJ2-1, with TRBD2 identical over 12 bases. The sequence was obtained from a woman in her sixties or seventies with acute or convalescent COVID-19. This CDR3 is CASSIDWGRTSGVDEQFF. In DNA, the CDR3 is TGTGCCAGTAGTATTGATTGGGGTCGGACTAGCGGGGTTGATGAGCAGTTCTTC.